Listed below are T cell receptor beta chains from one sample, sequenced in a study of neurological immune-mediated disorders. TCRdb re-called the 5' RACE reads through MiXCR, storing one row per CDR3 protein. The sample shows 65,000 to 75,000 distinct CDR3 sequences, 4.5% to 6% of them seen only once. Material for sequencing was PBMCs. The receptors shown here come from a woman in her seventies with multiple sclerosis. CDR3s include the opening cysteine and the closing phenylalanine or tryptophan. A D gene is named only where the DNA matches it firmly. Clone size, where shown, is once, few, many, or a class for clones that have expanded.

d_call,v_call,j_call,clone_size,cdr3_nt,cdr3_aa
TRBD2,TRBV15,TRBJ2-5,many,TGTGCCACCAGCAGAGATTTAGCGGGACAAGAGACCCAGTACTTC,CATSRDLAGQETQYF
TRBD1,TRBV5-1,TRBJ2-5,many,TGCGCCAGCAGGAAGGACAGGGGTAGGGAGACCCAGTACTTC,CASRKDRGRETQYF
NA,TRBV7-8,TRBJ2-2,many,TGTGCCATGCGGGGGAACACCGGGGAGCTGTTTTTT,CAMRGNTGELFF
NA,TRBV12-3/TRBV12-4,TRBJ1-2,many,TGTGCCAGCACCTTAACAGGGAAGAGGATTGGCTACACCTTC,CASTLTGKRIGYTF
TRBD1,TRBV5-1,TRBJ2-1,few,TGCGCCAGCAGCTCGACAGGGTTGTCCTACAATGAGCAGTTCTTC,CASSSTGLSYNEQFF
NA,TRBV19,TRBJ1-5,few,TGTGCCAGTACCTCCGCAGGACGTAATCAGCCCCAGCATTTT,CASTSAGRNQPQHF
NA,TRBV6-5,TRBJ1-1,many,TGTGCCAGCACTATCCCTGGGGGGCGATTTTCTGAAGCTTTCTTT,CASTIPGGRFSEAFF
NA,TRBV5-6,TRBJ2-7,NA,TGTGCCAGCAGCTACGGGACGGGGCTCTACGAGCAGTACTTC,CASSYGTGLYEQYF
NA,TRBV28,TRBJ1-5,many,TGTGCCAGCAGTTTCTTGGGGGGGCAGCCCCAGCATTTT,CASSFLGGQPQHF
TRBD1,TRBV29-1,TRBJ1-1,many,TGCAGCGTGAGGACAGGGGGGGGAATGAACACTGAAGCTTTCTTT,CSVRTGGGMNTEAFF
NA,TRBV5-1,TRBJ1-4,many,TGCGCCAGCAGCCTACGCGGGGATAATGAAAAACTGTTTTTT,CASSLRGDNEKLFF
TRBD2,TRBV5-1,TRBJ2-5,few,TGCGCCAGCAGCTTATGGACTAGCGGACAAGAGACCCAGTACTTC,CASSLWTSGQETQYF